This entry is about one T cell receptor (beta chain). Patients in Seattle were enrolled during active infection, then followed longitudinally. CDR1 and CDR2 (germline): DFQATT, SNEGSKA (reference sequence). Trimming took 3 bases from V and 7 from J, leaving 13 bases between them. The CDR3 runs to 13 residues. This record belongs to a study of blood T cell repertoires in COVID-19. Study in general: The United States, Italy and Spain were the sources of the acute and convalescent COVID-19 samples. The cDNA or gDNA used as material had been derived from T cells, B-cell-depleted T cells, or PBMCs.

In the source study's methods: Counts of nucleated cells, estimated from reference gene primer amplification, were obtained. The data were produced by immunoSEQ multiplex PCR, yet TCRdb's version contains in-frame clones alone and is incomplete. The DNA was the basis for D and trimming; V, J and clone size are from that table. The table has over 450,000 clones, 89% seen once. The chain links TRBV20-1 to TRBJ2-1; TRBD2 is a possible D gene (5 bases). The sequenced sample consisted of peripheral blood. This clonotype was obtained from a man between 18 and 35 years old with COVID-19, enrolled during active disease. As DNA, the CDR3 is TGCAGTGCTAGTTGGGCTAGCAGGAATGAGCAGTTCTTC. This codes for CSASWASRNEQFF.